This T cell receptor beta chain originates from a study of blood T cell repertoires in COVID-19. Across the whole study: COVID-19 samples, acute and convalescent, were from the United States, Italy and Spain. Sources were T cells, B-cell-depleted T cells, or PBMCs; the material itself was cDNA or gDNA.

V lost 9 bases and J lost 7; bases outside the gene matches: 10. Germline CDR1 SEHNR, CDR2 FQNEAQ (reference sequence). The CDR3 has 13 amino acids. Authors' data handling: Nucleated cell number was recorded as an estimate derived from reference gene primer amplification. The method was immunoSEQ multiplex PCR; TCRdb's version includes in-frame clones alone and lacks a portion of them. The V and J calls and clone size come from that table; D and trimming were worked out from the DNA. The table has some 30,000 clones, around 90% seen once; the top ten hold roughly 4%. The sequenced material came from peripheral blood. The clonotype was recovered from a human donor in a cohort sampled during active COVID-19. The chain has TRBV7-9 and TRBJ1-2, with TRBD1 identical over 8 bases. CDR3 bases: TGTGCCAGTGATGGACAGGGCGGGGGTGGCTACACCTTC. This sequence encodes CASDGQGGGGYTF.